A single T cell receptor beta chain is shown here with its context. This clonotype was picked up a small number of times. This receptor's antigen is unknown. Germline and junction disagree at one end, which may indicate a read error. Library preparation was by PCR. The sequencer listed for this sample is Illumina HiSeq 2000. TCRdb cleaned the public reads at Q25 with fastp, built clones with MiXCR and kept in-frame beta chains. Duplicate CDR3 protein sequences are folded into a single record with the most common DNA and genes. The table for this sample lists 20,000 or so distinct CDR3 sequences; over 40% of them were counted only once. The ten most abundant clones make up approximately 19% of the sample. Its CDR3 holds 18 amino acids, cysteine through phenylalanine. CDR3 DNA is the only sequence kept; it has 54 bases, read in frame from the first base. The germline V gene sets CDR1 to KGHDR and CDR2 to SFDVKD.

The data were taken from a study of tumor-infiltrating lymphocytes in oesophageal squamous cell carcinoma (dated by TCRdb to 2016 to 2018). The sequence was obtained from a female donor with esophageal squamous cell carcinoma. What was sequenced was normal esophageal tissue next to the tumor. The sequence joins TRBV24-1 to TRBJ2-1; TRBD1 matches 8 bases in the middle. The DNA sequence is TGTGCCACGATACTTGACAGGGGAAAGCGTCTCTGGGGCCAACGTCCTGACTTC. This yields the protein CATILDRGKRLWGQRPDF.